The 20 T cell receptor beta chains given below trace back to one sample, sequenced in a study of cytomegalovirus exposure and HLA in healthy donors. Use of 60 Vbeta and 13 Jbeta primers characterized the PCR. Here immunoSEQ multiplex PCR was the method, and the copy in TCRdb shows in-frame clones only, minus some. The sample consists of roughly 100,000 clones, roughly 80% of them appearing once. Sequencing input: PBMCs. The receptors here all came from a man in his fifties or sixties in good health and CMV-seropositive.

This clone was recorded only once. This chain's CDR3 is CASSYSGQSYEQYF. CDR3 nucleotides: TGTGCCAGCAGTTACTCGGGACAGTCCTACGAGCAGTACTTC. The genes are TRBV6-5 and TRBJ2-7; 7 nucleotides agree with TRBD1. With 0 bases clipped from V and 1 base from J, the junction kept 0 bases outside the gene matches. The CDR3 sequence is 14 residues long. Germline V gene data show CDR1 as MNHEY and CDR2 as SVGAGI.

The sample holds a few counts of this clone. V and J are TRBV7-8 and TRBJ2-3; D uncertain. Trimming removed 4 bases from V and 2 bases from J, with 4 bases in between. This CDR3 has 12 residues. Germline V lookup: CDR1 SGHVS, CDR2 FQNEAQ. The DNA of the CDR3 is TGTGCCAGCAGCTCCCTCACAGATACGCAGTATTTT. Its translation is CASSSLTDTQYF.

The CDR3 nucleotides read TGTGCCAGCAGCCCCACTAGGAGCCATGTCGAGCAGTACTTC. It codes for CASSPTRSHVEQYF. This rearrangement joins TRBV6-5 to TRBJ2-7; D is perhaps TRBD2 (5 bases). There are 14 residues in the CDR3. Germline lookup yields CDR1 MNHEY and CDR2 SVGAGI. Trimming removed 6 bases from V and 6 bases from J, with 18 bases in between.

V is TRBV6-5 and J is TRBJ2-5; tentatively, D is TRBD1 (5 bases). V lost 6 bases and J lost 5, with 10 bases in between. The CDR3 runs to 12 residues. In germline, CDR1 is MNHEY, CDR2 SVGAGI. The CDR3 sequence: CASRGVQETQYF. The CDR3, as DNA: TGTGCCAGCAGAGGGGTTCAGGAGACCCAGTACTTC.

The chain links TRBV6-6 to TRBJ2-5, with TRBD1 identical over 7 bases. The DNA end lines up better with TRBJ2-7; the J call may be wrong. This CDR3 spans 13 amino acids. Looked up from germline, CDR1 is MNHNY and CDR2 is SVGAGI (reference sequence). This CDR3 is CASRRQGYYEQYF. DNA of the CDR3: TGTGCCAGCAGAAGACAGGGTTACTACGAGCAGTACTTC.

V usage is TRBV5-1 and J usage is TRBJ2-5, with 7 bases lining up with TRBD1. J lost 5 bases, V lost 3 bases, and 4 bases had no gene match. The CDR3 extends over 13 amino acids. The germline CDR1 and CDR2 sequences are SGHRS and YFSETQ. The CDR3, as DNA: TGCGCCAGCAGCTCTGACAGGGTGGAGACCCAGTACTTC. This codes for CASSSDRVETQYF. The entire variable domain, with the rest obtained from reference TRBV5-1 and TRBJ2-5, is as follows: KAGVTQTPRYLIKTRGQQVTLSCSPISGHRSVSWYQQTPGQGLQFLFEYFSETQRNKGNFPGRFSGRQFSNSRSEMNVSTLELGDSALYLCASSSDRVETQYFGPGTRLLVL.

Relative to its sample, this clone is large. The rearrangement joins TRBV27 to TRBJ2-7, with unresolved D. Germline lookup yields CDR1 MNHEY and CDR2 SMNVEV (reference sequence). This CDR3 is built from 14 residues. V was shortened by 5 bases and J by 4 bases, with 15 bases between the two germline ends. The CDR3 region has the DNA TGTGCCAGCAGTCCATGGGCCAAACCTTACGAGCAGTACTTC. It is translated as CASSPWAKPYEQYF.

V and J are TRBV10-3 and TRBJ2-3, with TRBD1 as a possible D gene (5 bases). The germline V and J ends were trimmed by 6 bases and 3 bases, with 7 bases remaining between them. Germline CDR1 is ENHRY and CDR2 is SYGVKD. This CDR3 has 12 residues. CDR3 DNA sequence: TGTGCCATCAGGGACATTACAGATACGCAGTATTTT. This encodes CAIRDITDTQYF.

A few counts support this clone. The CDR3 is CASSFSTGTRGNIQYF. CDR3 bases: TGTGCCAGCAGTTTTTCTACCGGGACTAGGGGAAACATTCAGTACTTC. The gene calls are TRBV27 and TRBJ2-4; 8 nucleotides agree with TRBD2. There are 16 residues in the CDR3. Germline V gene lookup returns CDR1 MNHEY and CDR2 SMNVEV (reference sequence). Trimming took 3 bases from V and 6 from J; bases not matched to a gene: 10.

This chain links TRBV5-1 with TRBJ1-1; 8 positions agree with TRBD1. In germline, CDR1 is SGHRS, CDR2 YFSETQ. The CDR3 is made up of 16 amino acids. V lost 3 bases to trimming and J lost 1 base; unmatched junction nucleotides: 8. CDR3 residues: CASSYSGGRENTEAFF. CDR3 nucleotide sequence: TGCGCCAGCAGCTACTCAGGGGGCAGGGAGAACACTGAAGCTTTCTTT.

CDR3: CASSLVRQSSYEQYF. CDR3 in DNA: TGTGCCAGCAGCTTAGTGAGGCAGTCCTCCTACGAGCAGTACTTC. This chain connects TRBV7-9 to TRBJ2-7; no reliable D call. V was pared by 1 base and J by 0 bases, with 10 bases between. CDR1 SEHNR and CDR2 FQNEAQ come from the germline V gene (reference sequence). CDR3 length equals 15 residues.

V is TRBV19 and J is TRBJ1-5, with D uncertain. Germline V gives CDR1 LNHDA, CDR2 SQIVND (reference sequence). Trimming cost V 5 bases and J 0 bases, with 14 bases left between them. The CDR3 runs 16 residues. CDR3 DNA: TGTGCCAGTAGTGCGGGCAGCCTCTATAGCAATCAGCCCCAGCATTTT. Translation: CASSAGSLYSNQPQHF.

This clone was found a few times. J is TRBJ2-2 and V is TRBV7-9, with a weak D call TRBD1 (6 bases). Trimming stripped 5 bases from V and 5 bases from J, with 9 bases between. This CDR3 comprises 13 residues. In germline, CDR1 is SEHNR, CDR2 FQNEAQ (reference sequence). The CDR3 here is CASSNRVTGELFF. The CDR3 bases are TGTGCCAGCAGCAACAGGGTAACCGGGGAGCTGTTTTTT.

In its sample, this clone was seen once. V is TRBV7-3 and J is TRBJ1-2; no clear D. CDR1 is SGHTA, CDR2 FQGTGA, per germline. This CDR3 contains 13 residues. V lost 2 bases and J 3 bases, leaving 7 bases between the germline ends. CDR3 in DNA: TGTGCCAGCAGCTTACAAAATTACTATGGCTACACCTTC. Amino acids: CASSLQNYYGYTF.

The rearrangement joins TRBV11-2 to TRBJ1-1; 7 positions agree with TRBD1. The V and J ends lost 8 bases and 3 bases, in that order; junction bases with no gene match: 15. Germline V CDR1 and CDR2: SGHAT, FQNNGV. The CDR3 length is 16 residues. The CDR3 is CASSRGRGRLDTEAFF. CDR3 bases: TGTGCCAGCTCAAGGGGGCGAGGCCGGCTTGACACTGAAGCTTTCTTT. Using reference TRBV11-2 and TRBJ1-1 for the parts outside the CDR3, the full variable domain is EAGVAQSPRYKIIEKRQSVAFWCNPISGHATLYWYQQILGQGPKLLIQFQNNGVVDDSQLPKDRFSAERLKGVDSTLKIQPAKLEDSAVYLCASSRGRGRLDTEAFFGQGTRLTVV.

The chain uses TRBV6-5 and TRBJ2-3; 7 bases are shared with TRBD2. V gave up 5 bases and J gave up 3 bases; unmatched junction bases: 2. The CDR3 spans 13 residues. Germline-derived CDR1 and CDR2 are MNHEY and SVGAGI. Here the CDR3 DNA reads TGTGCCAGCAGTGGGGGGGAGACAGATACGCAGTATTTT. As protein: CASSGGETDTQYF.

The rearrangement joins TRBV6-5 to TRBJ2-5; D remains ambiguous. The last part of the DNA fits TRBJ2-7 better; the J call may be wrong. Germline values: CDR1 MNHEY, CDR2 SVGAGI. The CDR3 is made up of 14 amino acids. This chain's CDR3 is CASRRNRVPYEQYF. The CDR3 DNA reads TGTGCCAGCAGGAGAAACCGGGTACCCTACGAGCAGTACTTC.

With regard to this clone: At one of its ends the junction is not consistent with the germline gene, which may arise from a read error. CDR3 DNA sequence: TGTTCCAGCAGCTCCTCCGGGACTTACAATGAAAAACTGTTTTTT. Translated, it gives CSSSSSGTYNEKLFF. The chain carries TRBV7-9 and TRBJ1-4; tentatively, D is TRBD1 (5 bases). This CDR3 has 15 residues. Germline V gene data show CDR1 as SEHNR and CDR2 as FQNEAQ (reference sequence). Supplemented by reference TRBV7-9 and TRBJ1-4, the full variable domain reads DTGVSQNPRHKITKRGQNVTFRCDPISEHNRLYWYRQTLGQGPEFLTYFQNEAQLEKSRLLSDRFSAERPKGSFSTLEIQRTEQGDSAMYLCSSSSSGTYNEKLFFGSGTQLSVL.

This rearrangement joins TRBV5-1 to TRBJ2-1; 8 bases fit TRBD2. CDR3 size: 16 residues. Germline V lookup: CDR1 SGHRS, CDR2 YFSETQ. The V gene end was trimmed by 4 bases and the J gene end by 4 bases; junction bases not matched to a gene: 10. The CDR3 reads CASSPWDSGTYNEQFF. CDR3 sequence (DNA): TGCGCCAGCAGCCCCTGGGATAGCGGGACTTACAATGAGCAGTTCTTC.

The rearrangement uses TRBV5-4 and TRBJ2-1; D ambiguous. V lost 0 bases to trimming and J lost 10 bases, with 8 bases between them. CDR3 length: 12 residues. CDR1 and CDR2 (germline): SGHNT, YYREEE (reference sequence). This chain's CDR3 is CASSLVGEEQFF. DNA for the CDR3: TGTGCCAGCAGCTTGGTAGGAGAGGAGCAGTTCTTC.